The 21 T cell receptor beta chains in this list originate from one sample, sequenced in a study of blood T cell repertoires in COVID-19. TCRdb's table, derived via immunoSEQ multiplex PCR, lists solely in-frame clones and lacks some. The sample shows some 230,000 clones, about 85% of them seen only once. The specimen was peripheral blood. The receptor set was obtained from a man in his forties with acute or convalescent COVID-19.

V gene TRBV6-5 combines with J gene TRBJ2-7; D perhaps matches TRBD1 (6 bases). Germline V gene data show CDR1 as MNHEY and CDR2 as SVGAGI. Deletions cut 4 bases from V and 2 bases from J, with 15 bases between. This CDR3 contains 15 residues. The CDR3 region is CASSSRRGQAYEQYF. CDR3 bases: TGTGCCAGCAGTTCACGAAGGGGACAAGCCTACGAGCAGTACTTC.

As to this clone: Other DNA sequences in the sample encode the same CDR3. The chain is built from TRBV28 and TRBJ1-2; D uncertain. CDR1 MDHEN and CDR2 SYDVKM come from the germline V gene. The CDR3 loop spans 12 amino acids. Deletions cut 5 bases from V and 4 bases from J, with 8 bases between. The CDR3 loop reads CASSRGSYGYTF. The CDR3 DNA follows: TGTGCCAGCAGTAGAGGTTCCTATGGCTACACCTTC.

The rearrangement uses TRBV15 and TRBJ2-1; 7 positions match TRBD2. Trimming cost V 8 bases and J 1 base; bases outside gene matches: 5. Germline V gene sequence: CDR1 LNHNV, CDR2 YYDKDF (reference sequence). CDR3 length equals 14 residues. CDR3 in amino acids: CATRAGGSYNEQFF. In DNA form, the CDR3 reads TGTGCCACCCGGGCCGGGGGGTCCTACAATGAGCAGTTCTTC.

The chain has TRBV12-3 or TRBV12-4 and TRBJ1-2, with 7 bases that match TRBD1. CDR3 length: 12 amino acids. With 6 bases clipped from V and 7 bases from J, the junction kept 5 bases outside the gene matches. The CDR3 coding sequence is TGTGCCAGCAGCGGTGACAGGGTTGGCTACACCTTC. Its translation: CASSGDRVGYTF.

The chain is built from TRBV7-2 and TRBJ1-5; 7 bases map to TRBD1. CDR1 and CDR2 (germline): SGHTA, FQGNSA. The CDR3 spans 13 residues. Germline trimming cut 4 bases from V and 7 bases from J; bases unmatched to any gene: 4. Here the CDR3 reads CASSSNRGQPQHF. CDR3 sequence (DNA): TGTGCCAGCAGCTCTAACAGGGGCCAGCCCCAGCATTTT.

The chain has TRBV2 and TRBJ2-1; TRBD2 is a possible D gene (6 bases). The germline V and J ends were trimmed by 6 bases and 2 bases, with 14 bases remaining between them. CDR3 length: 15 amino acids. CDR1 and CDR2 from the germline V gene are SNHLY and FYNNEI. CDR3 protein: CASRGAGGTYNEQFF. The CDR3, as DNA: TGTGCCAGCAGGGGCGCCGGGGGAACCTACAATGAGCAGTTCTTC.

This chain uses TRBV9 with TRBJ1-3, with 7 nucleotides matching TRBD1. There are 17 residues in the CDR3. J was trimmed by 2 bases and V by 3 bases; bases with no gene match: 11. The germline V gene encodes CDR1 SGDLS and CDR2 YYNGEE. CDR3 loop: CASSAGTARQAGNTIYF. CDR3 nucleotides: TGTGCCAGCAGCGCTGGGACAGCCAGACAGGCTGGAAACACCATATATTTT.

This chain connects TRBV6-5 to TRBJ1-1; possible D gene TRBD1, 5 bases. Germline assignment: CDR1 MNHEY and CDR2 SVGAGI. The CDR3 has 15 residues. The V gene lost 0 bases and the J gene lost 1 base, with 9 bases spanning the gap. This chain's CDR3 is CASSYSFRANTEAFF. The DNA for the CDR3 is TGTGCCAGCAGTTACTCGTTCAGGGCGAACACTGAAGCTTTCTTT.

The rearrangement links TRBV19 to TRBJ2-7; 7 bases line up with TRBD1. Per germline, CDR1 LNHDA and CDR2 SQIVND (reference sequence). The CDR3 has 13 residues. Germline trimming cut 5 bases from V and 3 bases from J; bases unmatched to any gene: 4. For the CDR3, the DNA is TGTGCCAGTAGTTCCTCAGGGGGCTACGAGCAGTACTTC. Translated, it gives CASSSSGGYEQYF.

The genes are TRBV18 and TRBJ2-7, with a possible D match to TRBD2 (7 bases). There are 16 residues in the CDR3. The V and J ends lost 3 bases and 6 bases respectively, with 21 bases between them. Germline V gives CDR1 KGHSH, CDR2 LQKENI. CDR3 in amino acids: CASSPAPGEGSIEQYF. The CDR3 coding sequence is TGTGCCAGCTCACCGGCTCCAGGGGAGGGATCGATCGAGCAGTACTTC.

J is TRBJ2-3 and V is TRBV3-1 (or the pseudogene TRBV3-2); 8 nucleotides align to TRBD2. Per the germline V gene, CDR1 is LGHDT and CDR2 is YNNKEL (reference sequence). The CDR3 length is 16 residues. The V gene end was trimmed by 3 bases and the J gene end by 5 bases; junction bases not matched to a gene: 10. The CDR3 protein is CASSHGDSGVIDTQYF. The CDR3 DNA reads TGTGCCAGCAGCCACGGCGATAGCGGGGTCATAGATACGCAGTATTTT.

This chain uses TRBV3-1 (or the pseudogene TRBV3-2) with TRBJ1-2; 7 bases map to TRBD1. The V gene end was trimmed by 4 bases and the J gene end by 4 bases; junction bases not matched to a gene: 9. The CDR3 contains 15 residues. Germline CDR1 reads LGHDT; CDR2 reads YNNKEL (reference sequence). CDR3 in amino acids: CASSLSSGQFYGYTF. The CDR3 nucleotides read TGTGCCAGCAGCCTATCCTCGGGACAGTTCTATGGCTACACCTTC.

The J gene is TRBJ1-1, the V gene TRBV6-1; 7 bases agree with TRBD1. The germline V gene encodes CDR1 MNHNS and CDR2 SASEGT. This CDR3 has 12 residues. Losses at the gene ends were 5 bases for V and 7 bases for J; bases not matched to a gene: 4. CDR3 DNA: TGTGCCAGCAGTTTGAGGACAGGTGAAGCTTTCTTT. Encoded protein: CASSLRTGEAFF.

Only one count was recorded for this clone. The J gene is TRBJ2-1, the V gene TRBV7-2; 7 bases agree with TRBD2. With 4 bases clipped from V and 8 bases from J, the junction kept 5 bases outside the gene matches. Germline V gene data show CDR1 as SGHTA and CDR2 as FQGNSA. CDR3 length: 13 amino acids. CDR3 amino acids: CASSSRRGDEQFF. The CDR3 bases are TGTGCCAGCAGCTCGAGACGGGGGGATGAGCAGTTCTTC.

There are a few counts of this clone. This chain joins TRBV5-8 and TRBJ1-5; 8 nucleotides line up with TRBD1. The V gene end was trimmed by 4 bases and the J gene end by 4 bases; junction bases not matched to a gene: 4. Germline CDR1 is SGHTS and CDR2 is YDEGEE. The CDR3 covers 14 residues. CDR3 sequence (DNA): TGTGCCAGCAGCCGGGGACAGGCGAATCAGCCCCAGCATTTT. Protein product: CASSRGQANQPQHF.

The J gene is TRBJ1-4, the V gene TRBV5-6; 9 positions match TRBD1. The CDR3 runs 14 residues. J was trimmed by 6 bases and V by 4 bases; bases with no gene match: 4. Germline V gene lookup returns CDR1 SGHDT and CDR2 YYEEEE. CDR3: CASSQGQGYEKLFF. The CDR3 nucleotides are TGTGCCAGCAGCCAGGGACAGGGTTATGAAAAACTGTTTTTT.

The chain links TRBV28 to TRBJ1-5; TRBD1 matches at 10 bases. V shed 2 bases and J 3 bases; nucleotides not matched to a gene: 1. Germline CDR1 MDHEN, CDR2 SYDVKM. This CDR3 has 15 residues. CDR3 region: CASSLGTGANQPQHF. DNA of the CDR3: TGTGCCAGCAGTTTAGGGACAGGGGCCAATCAGCCCCAGCATTTT.

The chain carries TRBV5-6 and TRBJ1-5; weak D call: TRBD1 (6 bases). Germline values: CDR1 SGHDT, CDR2 YYEEEE. Trimming removed 2 bases at V and 4 bases at J, with 13 bases between. The CDR3 runs 15 residues. Written as DNA, the CDR3 is TGTGCCAGCAGCTTAGCGTACAGGGATAATCAGCCCCAGCATTTT. It is translated as CASSLAYRDNQPQHF.

The chain uses TRBV7-2 and TRBJ1-5, with D tentatively TRBD1 (5 bases). Germline values: CDR1 SGHTA, CDR2 FQGNSA. This CDR3 contains 12 residues. Trimming cost V 1 base and J 16 bases, with 14 bases left between them. The CDR3 DNA reads TGTGCCAGCAGCTTAGTCGGGAGGGGACCCCATTTT. Translating it yields CASSLVGRGPHF.

The gene calls are TRBV7-2 and TRBJ2-3; D unresolved. CDR3 size: 15 residues. The V end lost 1 base, the J end lost 6 bases, and 14 bases lay between the germline ends. CDR1 and CDR2 (germline): SGHTA, FQGNSA. The CDR3 sequence is CASSLVTGTWDTQYF. The DNA of the CDR3 is TGTGCCAGCAGCTTAGTAACTGGTACCTGGGATACGCAGTATTTT.

The CDR3 reads CASSPNGGGRDTIYF. The CDR3 DNA reads TGCGCCAGCAGCCCCAACGGGGGGGGAAGAGACACCATATATTTT. The rearrangement uses TRBV5-1 and TRBJ1-3, with D possibly matching TRBD1 (5 bases). This CDR3 is built from 15 residues. The germline V gene encodes CDR1 SGHRS and CDR2 YFSETQ. The ends were cut back, 4 bases at V and 8 bases at J, with 19 bases in the middle.